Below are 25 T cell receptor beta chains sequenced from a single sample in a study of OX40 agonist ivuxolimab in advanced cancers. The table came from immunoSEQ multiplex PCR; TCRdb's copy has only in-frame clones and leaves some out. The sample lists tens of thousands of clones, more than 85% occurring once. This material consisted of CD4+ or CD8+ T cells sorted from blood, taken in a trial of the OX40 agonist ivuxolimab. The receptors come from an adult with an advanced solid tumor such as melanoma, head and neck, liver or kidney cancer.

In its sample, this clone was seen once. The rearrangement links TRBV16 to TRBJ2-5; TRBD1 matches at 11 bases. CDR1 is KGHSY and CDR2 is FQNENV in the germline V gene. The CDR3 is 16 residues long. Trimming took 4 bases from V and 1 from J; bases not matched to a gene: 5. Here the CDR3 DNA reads TGTGCCAGCAGCCCAGGACAGGGGGCTGGCCAAGAGACCCAGTACTTC. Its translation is CASSPGQGAGQETQYF.

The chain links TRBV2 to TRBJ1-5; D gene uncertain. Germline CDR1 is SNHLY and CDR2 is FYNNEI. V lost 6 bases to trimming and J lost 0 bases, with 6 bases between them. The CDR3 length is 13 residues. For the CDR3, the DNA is TGTGCCAGCAGCTCCTATAGCAATCAGCCCCAGCATTTT. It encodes CASSSYSNQPQHF.

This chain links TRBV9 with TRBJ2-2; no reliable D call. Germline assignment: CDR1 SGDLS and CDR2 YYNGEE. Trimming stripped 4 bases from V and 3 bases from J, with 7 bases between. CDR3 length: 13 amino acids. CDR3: CASSFSHTGELFF. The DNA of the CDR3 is TGTGCCAGCAGCTTTAGTCACACCGGGGAGCTGTTTTTT.

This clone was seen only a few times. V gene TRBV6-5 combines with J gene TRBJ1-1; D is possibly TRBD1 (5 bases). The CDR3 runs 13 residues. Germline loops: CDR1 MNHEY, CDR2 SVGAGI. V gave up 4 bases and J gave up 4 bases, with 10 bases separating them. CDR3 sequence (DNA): TGTGCCAGCAGTTTCAGGGTCGCCACTGAAGCTTTCTTT. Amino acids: CASSFRVATEAFF.

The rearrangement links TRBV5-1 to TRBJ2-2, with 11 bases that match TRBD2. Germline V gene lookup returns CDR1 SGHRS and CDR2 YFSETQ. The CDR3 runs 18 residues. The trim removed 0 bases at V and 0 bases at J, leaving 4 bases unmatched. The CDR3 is CASSLGTSGYTNTGELFF. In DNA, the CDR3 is TGCGCCAGCAGCTTGGGGACTAGCGGGTATACGAACACCGGGGAGCTGTTTTTT.

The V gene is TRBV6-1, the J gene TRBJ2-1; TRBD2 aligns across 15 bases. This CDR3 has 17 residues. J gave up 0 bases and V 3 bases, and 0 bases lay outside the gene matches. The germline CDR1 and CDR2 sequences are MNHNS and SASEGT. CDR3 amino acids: CASSEGLAGGSYNEQFF. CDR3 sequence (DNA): TGTGCCAGCAGTGAGGGACTAGCGGGAGGCTCCTACAATGAGCAGTTCTTC.

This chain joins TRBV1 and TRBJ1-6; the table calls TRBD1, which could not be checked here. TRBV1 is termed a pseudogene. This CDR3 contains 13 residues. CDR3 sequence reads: CTSSQDRGPPLHF. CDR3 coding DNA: TGCACCAGCAGCCAAGACAGGGGGCCACCCCTCCACTTT.

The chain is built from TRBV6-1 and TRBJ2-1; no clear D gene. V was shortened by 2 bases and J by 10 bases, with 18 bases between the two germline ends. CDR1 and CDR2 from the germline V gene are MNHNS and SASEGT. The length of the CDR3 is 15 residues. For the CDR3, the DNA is TGTGCCAGCAGTGAATTGTGGCCGACTGCCGGGGAGCAGTTCTTC. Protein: CASSELWPTAGEQFF.

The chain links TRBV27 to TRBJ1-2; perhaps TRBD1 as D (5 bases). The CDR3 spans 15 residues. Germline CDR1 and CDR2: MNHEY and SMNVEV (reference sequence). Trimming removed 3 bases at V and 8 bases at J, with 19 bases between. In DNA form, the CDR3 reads TGTGCCAGCAGTTTTGGGACTGAGGTTCCGTCCGGCTACACCTTC. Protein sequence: CASSFGTEVPSGYTF.

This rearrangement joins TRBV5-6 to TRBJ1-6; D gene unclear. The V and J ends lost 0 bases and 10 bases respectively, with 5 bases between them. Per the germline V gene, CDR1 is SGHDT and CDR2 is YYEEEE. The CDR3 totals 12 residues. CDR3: CASSLGRSPLHF. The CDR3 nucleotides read TGTGCCAGCAGCTTGGGCAGGTCACCCCTCCACTTT. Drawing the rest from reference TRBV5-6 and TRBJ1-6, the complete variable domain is DAGVTQSPTHLIKTRGQQVTLRCSPKSGHDTVSWYQQALGQGPQFIFQYYEEEERQRGNFPDRFSGHQFPNYSSELNVNALLLGDSALYLCASSLGRSPLHFGNGTRLTVT.

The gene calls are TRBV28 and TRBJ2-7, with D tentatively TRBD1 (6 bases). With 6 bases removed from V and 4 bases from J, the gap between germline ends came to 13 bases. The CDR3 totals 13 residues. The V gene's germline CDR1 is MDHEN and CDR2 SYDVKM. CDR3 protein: CASSYGQRYEQYF. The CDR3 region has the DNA TGTGCCAGCAGCTACGGACAGCGTTACGAGCAGTACTTC.

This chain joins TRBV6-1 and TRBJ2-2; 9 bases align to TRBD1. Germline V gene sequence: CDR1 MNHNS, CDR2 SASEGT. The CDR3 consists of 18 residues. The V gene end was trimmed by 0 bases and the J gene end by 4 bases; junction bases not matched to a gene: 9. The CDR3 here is CASSEAAWDRVSTGELFF. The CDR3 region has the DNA TGTGCCAGCAGTGAAGCGGCTTGGGACAGGGTTTCCACCGGGGAGCTGTTTTTT.

For the CDR3, the DNA is TGTGCCAGCAGTTGGGGACAGGGCTCCTACGAGCAGTACTTC. Its protein is CASSWGQGSYEQYF. The chain combines TRBV27 with TRBJ2-7; 9 bases fit TRBD1. With V trimmed by 4 bases and J by 0 bases, 1 base remained unmatched. Germline CDR1 MNHEY, CDR2 SMNVEV (reference sequence). This CDR3 is 14 amino acids long.

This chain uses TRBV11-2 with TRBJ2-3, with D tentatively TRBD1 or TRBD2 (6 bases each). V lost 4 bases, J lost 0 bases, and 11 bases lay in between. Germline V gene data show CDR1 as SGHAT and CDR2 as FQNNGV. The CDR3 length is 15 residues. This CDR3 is CASSSRGRSTDTQYF. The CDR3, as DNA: TGTGCCAGCAGCTCACGGGGGCGAAGCACAGATACGCAGTATTTT.

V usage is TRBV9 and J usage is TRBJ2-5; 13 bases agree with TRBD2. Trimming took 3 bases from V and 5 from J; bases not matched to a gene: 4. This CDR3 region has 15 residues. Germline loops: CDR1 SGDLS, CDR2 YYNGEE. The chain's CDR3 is CASSAGLAGVETQYF. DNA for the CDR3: TGTGCCAGCAGCGCAGGACTAGCGGGAGTTGAGACCCAGTACTTC.

The CDR3, as DNA: TGCGCCAGCAGCCAATCACAGAACCCTGGCTACACCTTC. Translating gives CASSQSQNPGYTF. This rearrangement joins TRBV4-1 to TRBJ1-2; D is unclear. The CDR3 contains 13 residues. V was pared by 2 bases and J by 7 bases, with 11 bases between. CDR1 is MGHRA, CDR2 YSYEKL, per germline.

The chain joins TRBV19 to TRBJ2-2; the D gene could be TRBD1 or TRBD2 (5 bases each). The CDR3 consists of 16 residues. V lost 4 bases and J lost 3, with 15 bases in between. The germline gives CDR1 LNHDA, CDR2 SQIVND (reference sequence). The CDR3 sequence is CASSKGDEAYTGELFF. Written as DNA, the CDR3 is TGTGCCAGTAGTAAAGGGGACGAGGCCTACACCGGGGAGCTGTTTTTT.

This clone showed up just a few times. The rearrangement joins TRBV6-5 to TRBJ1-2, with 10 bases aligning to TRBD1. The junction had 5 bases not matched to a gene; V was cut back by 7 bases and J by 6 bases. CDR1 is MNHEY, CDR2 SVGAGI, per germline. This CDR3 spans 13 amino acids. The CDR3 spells CASKGDRGNGYTF. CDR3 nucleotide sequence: TGTGCCAGCAAGGGGGACAGGGGTAATGGCTACACCTTC.

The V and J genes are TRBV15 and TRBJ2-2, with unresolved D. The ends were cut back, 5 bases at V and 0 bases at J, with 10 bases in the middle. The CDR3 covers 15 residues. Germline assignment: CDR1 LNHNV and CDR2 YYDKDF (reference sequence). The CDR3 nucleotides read TGTGCCACCAGCCCCCAAGGCTCGAACACCGGGGAGCTGTTTTTT. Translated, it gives CATSPQGSNTGELFF.

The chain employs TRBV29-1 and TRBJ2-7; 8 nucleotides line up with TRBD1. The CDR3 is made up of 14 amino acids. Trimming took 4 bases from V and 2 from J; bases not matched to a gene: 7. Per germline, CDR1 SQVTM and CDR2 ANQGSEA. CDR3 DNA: TGCAGCGTTGCCACGACAGGGGCGACCTACGAGCAGTACTTC. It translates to CSVATTGATYEQYF.

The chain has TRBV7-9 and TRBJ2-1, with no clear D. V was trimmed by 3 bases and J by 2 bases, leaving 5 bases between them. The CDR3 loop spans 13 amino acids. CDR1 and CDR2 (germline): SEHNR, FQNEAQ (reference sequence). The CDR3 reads CASSFGPYNEQFF. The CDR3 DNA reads TGTGCCAGCAGCTTTGGGCCCTACAATGAGCAGTTCTTC. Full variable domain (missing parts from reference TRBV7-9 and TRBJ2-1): DTGVSQNPRHKITKRGQNVTFRCDPISEHNRLYWYRQTLGQGPEFLTYFQNEAQLEKSRLLSDRFSAERPKGSFSTLEIQRTEQGDSAMYLCASSFGPYNEQFFGPGTRLTVL.

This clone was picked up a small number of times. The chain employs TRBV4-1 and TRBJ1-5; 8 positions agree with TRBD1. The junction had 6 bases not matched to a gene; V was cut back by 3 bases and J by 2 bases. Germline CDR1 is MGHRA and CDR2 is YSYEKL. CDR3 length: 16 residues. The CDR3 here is CASSQETGGGNQPQHF. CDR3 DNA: TGCGCCAGCAGCCAGGAAACAGGGGGTGGCAATCAGCCCCAGCATTTT.

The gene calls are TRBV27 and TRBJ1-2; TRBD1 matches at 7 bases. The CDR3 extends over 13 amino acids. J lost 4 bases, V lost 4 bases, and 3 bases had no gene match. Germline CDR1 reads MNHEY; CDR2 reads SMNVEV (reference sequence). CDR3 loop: CASSYRGTYGYTF. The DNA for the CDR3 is TGTGCCAGCAGTTACAGGGGAACCTATGGCTACACCTTC.

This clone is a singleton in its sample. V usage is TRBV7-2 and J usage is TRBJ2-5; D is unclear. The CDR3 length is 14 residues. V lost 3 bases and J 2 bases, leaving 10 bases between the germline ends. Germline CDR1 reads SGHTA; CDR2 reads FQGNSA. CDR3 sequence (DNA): TGTGCCAGCAGCTTTTTAACAGCTCAAGAGACCCAGTACTTC. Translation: CASSFLTAQETQYF.

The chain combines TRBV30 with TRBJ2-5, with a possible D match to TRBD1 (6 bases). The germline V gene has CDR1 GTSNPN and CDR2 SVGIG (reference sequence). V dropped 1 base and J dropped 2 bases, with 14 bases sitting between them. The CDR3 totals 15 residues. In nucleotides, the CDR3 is TGTGCCTGGAGTGAATTCGGCCAGGGGCAAGAGACCCAGTACTTC. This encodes CAWSEFGQGQETQYF.